One and the same sample provided the 18 T cell receptor beta chains below, sequenced in a study of early T cells in non-severe SARS-CoV-2 infection. MiXCR, run by TCRdb on the 5' RACE reads, gives a single entry per CDR3 protein. The sample holds roughly 72,000 distinct CDR3 sequences, around 12% seen once. Source: whole blood, taken at baseline. Receptor source: an adult who was a healthcare worker with PCR-confirmed SARS-CoV-2 infection or an uninfected control (not recorded which).

This clonotype occurred a few times. V is TRBV7-2 and J is TRBJ2-3; the D is unclear. There are 15 residues in the CDR3. V lost 1 base and J lost 2, with 10 bases in between. Germline CDR1 reads SGHTA; CDR2 reads FQGNSA. The CDR3 region is CASSLEGILTDTQYF. Here the CDR3 DNA reads TGTGCCAGCAGCTTAGAAGGTATCCTCACAGATACGCAGTATTTT.

This clonotype came up a few times. V usage is TRBV18 and J usage is TRBJ1-4; TRBD1 is a possible D gene (5 bases). V was shortened by 2 bases and J by 8 bases, with 12 bases between the two germline ends. CDR3 length: 14 residues. Germline CDR1 and CDR2: KGHSH and LQKENI. CDR3 nucleotides: TGTGCCAGCTCACCAGTAGGGGAGCGAGAAAAACTGTTTTTT. Translation gives CASSPVGEREKLFF.

This clonotype was detected ten times or more. The chain joins TRBV29-1 to TRBJ1-1; D gene ambiguous. The CDR3 sequence is 12 residues long. Looked up from germline, CDR1 is SQVTM and CDR2 is ANQGSEA. V dropped 4 bases and J dropped 3 bases, with 9 bases sitting between them. The CDR3 DNA reads TGCAGCGTTGGAGCCGGGGACACTGAAGCTTTCTTT. This codes for CSVGAGDTEAFF.

This clonotype was seen only a few times. This sequence joins TRBV25-1 and TRBJ1-6; D is perhaps TRBD1 (6 bases). The CDR3 is 14 amino acids. Germline V gene lookup returns CDR1 MGHDK and CDR2 SYGVNS. Trimming left V 7 bases short and J 4 bases short, with 11 bases between. This CDR3 is CASTQGSYNSPLHF. DNA of the CDR3: TGTGCCAGCACACAGGGTTCTTATAATTCACCCCTCCACTTT. The whole variable domain, remainder taken from reference TRBV25-1 and TRBJ1-6, is EADIYQTPRYLVIGTGKKITLECSQTMGHDKMYWYQQDPGMELHLIHYSYGVNSTEKGDLSSESTVSRIRTEHFPLTLESARPSHTSQYLCASTQGSYNSPLHFGNGTRLTVT.

This clonotype showed up many times. This chain connects TRBV5-4 to TRBJ2-4; the match to TRBD2 covers 9 bases. The V gene's germline CDR1 is SGHNT and CDR2 YYREEE (reference sequence). V lost 0 bases, J lost 0 bases, and 10 bases stayed unmatched. This CDR3 has 19 residues. The CDR3 DNA reads TGTGCCAGCAGCTTGGGGGCTAGCGGGGTTTATATAGCCAAAAACATTCAGTACTTC. It is translated as CASSLGASGVYIAKNIQYF.

Only a few counts were recorded for this clonotype. The chain carries TRBV12-3 or TRBV12-4 and TRBJ1-1; 7 bases line up with TRBD1. The CDR3 length is 14 residues. The trim removed 4 bases at V and 8 bases at J, leaving 10 bases unmatched. As DNA, the CDR3 is TGTGCCAGCAGTTCCCTTCGCGGGACAGAAGAAGCTTTCTTT. Amino acid sequence: CASSSLRGTEEAFF.

This clonotype was seen a few times. V and J are TRBV10-3 and TRBJ2-7; D not certain. In germline, CDR1 is ENHRY, CDR2 SYGVKD. Trimming left V 4 bases short and J 4 bases short, with 5 bases between. CDR3 length: 11 amino acids. The CDR3 region has the DNA TGTGCCATCAGTGCAGGATACGAGCAGTACTTC. It codes for CAISAGYEQYF.

The table lists this clonotype with a few counts. The chain recombines TRBV7-9 with TRBJ2-5; the D is unclear. The V end lost 1 base, the J end lost 1 base, and 7 bases lay between the germline ends. The CDR3 has 14 amino acids. CDR1 and CDR2 from the germline V gene are SEHNR and FQNEAQ (reference sequence). In nucleotides, the CDR3 is TGTGCCAGCAGCTTAGAGGCAGCCCAAGAGACCCAGTACTTC. The encoded protein is CASSLEAAQETQYF.

In its sample, this clonotype was seen a few times. V is TRBV5-6 and J is TRBJ1-1, with D perhaps matching TRBD1 (5 bases). Germline V gives CDR1 SGHDT, CDR2 YYEEEE. Trimming removed 5 bases from V and 4 bases from J, with 21 bases in between. This CDR3 comprises 16 residues. DNA for the CDR3: TGTGCCAGCAGTCGCCCAGGGCAGACCTTGAGCACTGAAGCTTTCTTT. Amino acids: CASSRPGQTLSTEAFF. The full variable domain, its missing parts supplied by reference TRBV5-6 and TRBJ1-1, is DAGVTQSPTHLIKTRGQQVTLRCSPKSGHDTVSWYQQALGQGPQFIFQYYEEEERQRGNFPDRFSGHQFPNYSSELNVNALLLGDSALYLCASSRPGQTLSTEAFFGQGTRLTVV.

This clonotype was observed many times. The chain is built from TRBV18 and TRBJ1-3; D unclear. Germline V CDR1 and CDR2: KGHSH, LQKENI. The ends were cut back, 6 bases at V and 0 bases at J, with 18 bases in the middle. The CDR3 loop spans 17 amino acids. Here the CDR3 DNA reads TGTGCCAGCTCTGTCTGGACCCTAGCGGACTCTGGAAACACCATATATTTT. Translation: CASSVWTLADSGNTIYF.

CDR3 nucleotides: TGCAGTGCTAGAGATCCTAGCGGGGGGAGCTCCTACGAGCAGTACTTC. This sequence encodes CSARDPSGGSSYEQYF. This chain connects TRBV20-1 to TRBJ2-7; 11 bases map to TRBD2. The germline V gene encodes CDR1 DFQATT and CDR2 SNEGSKA (reference sequence). This CDR3 has 16 residues. V shed 0 bases and J 0 bases; nucleotides not matched to a gene: 4.

This clonotype was seen a handful of times. The chain employs TRBV15 and TRBJ1-1; no clear D gene. The CDR3 has 14 amino acids. V shed 0 bases and J shed 8 bases, with 13 bases lying between them. The germline CDR1 and CDR2 sequences are LNHNV and YYDKDF (reference sequence). The CDR3 DNA reads TGTGCCACCAGCAGAGATTTAATTGAACAGGAAGCTTTCTTT. Amino acid sequence: CATSRDLIEQEAFF.

The CDR3 bases are TGTGCCAGCAGCTTGGGGGAGTACCAAGAGACCCAGTACTTC. Translating it yields CASSLGEYQETQYF. The chain joins TRBV5-4 to TRBJ2-5; tentatively, D is TRBD2 (5 bases). The CDR3 covers 14 residues. Germline CDR1 and CDR2: SGHNT and YYREEE (reference sequence). Trimming took 0 bases from V and 0 from J, leaving 6 bases between them.

In its sample, this clonotype was seen many times. The rearrangement links TRBV5-6 to TRBJ1-5; perhaps TRBD1 as D (5 bases). The CDR3 covers 12 residues. Germline loops: CDR1 SGHDT, CDR2 YYEEEE. V was cut by 2 bases and J by 10 bases, with 10 bases left in between. CDR3 amino acids: CASSLMGGPQHF. CDR3 DNA: TGTGCCAGCAGCTTAATGGGGGGACCCCAGCATTTT.

The V and J genes are TRBV5-1 and TRBJ1-1; a possible D gene is TRBD1 (5 bases). Germline values: CDR1 SGHRS, CDR2 YFSETQ. V lost 4 bases and J 10 bases, leaving 20 bases between the germline ends. This CDR3 region has 14 residues. The CDR3 DNA reads as TGCGCCAGCAGCCCGGACCCCGGGGGTCGGATAGCTTTCTTT. Its translation is CASSPDPGGRIAFF.

Only a few counts were recorded for this clonotype. The V and J genes are TRBV20-1 and TRBJ2-5; 8 bases match TRBD2. CDR1 is DFQATT and CDR2 is SNEGSKA in the germline V gene (reference sequence). The CDR3 extends over 15 amino acids. J lost 2 bases, V lost 6 bases, and 11 bases had no gene match. This chain's CDR3 is CSASTHRGGQETQYF. CDR3 bases: TGCAGTGCCTCGACCCATCGGGGGGGACAAGAGACCCAGTACTTC.

CDR3 DNA: TGTGCCAGCAGTGGGCAGGTCGGGGTTCTCTACCACTCTGGAAACACCATATATTTT. Translated, it gives CASSGQVGVLYHSGNTIYF. The V gene is TRBV12-3 or TRBV12-4, the J gene TRBJ1-3; D is unclear. The CDR3 extends over 19 amino acids. V lost 5 bases to trimming and J lost 0 bases, with 23 bases between them.

The chain carries TRBV4-1 and TRBJ1-1; no reliable D call. Germline loops: CDR1 MGHRA, CDR2 YSYEKL. CDR3 length equals 16 residues. Deletions cut 1 base from V and 6 bases from J, with 18 bases between. CDR3 in amino acids: CASSQVLTTGAPEAFF. Written as DNA, the CDR3 is TGCGCCAGCAGCCAAGTACTGACTACTGGCGCCCCTGAAGCTTTCTTT.